This T cell receptor (beta chain) originates from a study of control samples from healthy donors and cancer patients. Sequencing was performed with immunoSEQ multiplex PCR; in TCRdb, only in-frame clones are kept and a portion is missing. The sample has some 130,000 clones; 85% to 95% are singletons. This CDR3 contains 18 residues. Per germline, CDR1 SGHVS and CDR2 FNYEAQ. Trimming left V 2 bases short and J 0 bases short, with 14 bases between. The receptor's source is a man between 50 and 59 years old with head and neck cancer. Sample: PBMCs. The J gene is TRBJ2-6, the V gene TRBV7-6, with D maybe TRBD2 (7 bases). CDR3 loop: CASSLRGGGASGANVLTF. The CDR3 DNA reads as TGTGCCAGCAGCTTACGTGGCGGGGGCGCCTCTGGGGCCAACGTCCTGACTTTC.